This T cell receptor (beta chain) is from a study of control samples from healthy donors and cancer patients. Germline V lookup: CDR1 MNHNS, CDR2 SASEGT. This CDR3 has 13 amino acids. The V end was cut by 1 base, the J end by 2 bases, with 6 bases between. Clones were read by immunoSEQ multiplex PCR, and TCRdb kept only the in-frame ones, dropping some. The repertoire consists of 110,000 or so clones, with approximately 83% occurring once and the leading ten covering under 15%. The chain couples TRBV6-1 to TRBJ2-7; D is uncertain. The source material was blood. The sequence came from a woman between 45 and 60 years old in good health. The CDR3: CASSEGPAYEQYF. Here the CDR3 DNA reads TGTGCCAGCAGTGAAGGGCCCGCCTACGAGCAGTACTTC.